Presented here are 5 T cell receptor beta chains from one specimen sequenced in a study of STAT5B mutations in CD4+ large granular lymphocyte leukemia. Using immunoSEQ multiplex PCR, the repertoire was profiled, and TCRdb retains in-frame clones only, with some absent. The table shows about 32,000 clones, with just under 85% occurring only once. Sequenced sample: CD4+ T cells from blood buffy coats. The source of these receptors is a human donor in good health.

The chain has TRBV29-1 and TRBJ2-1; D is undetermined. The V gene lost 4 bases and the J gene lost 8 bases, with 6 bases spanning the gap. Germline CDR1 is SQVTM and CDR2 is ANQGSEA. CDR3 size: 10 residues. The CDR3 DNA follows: TGCAGCGTTGTCCAGCATGAGCAGTTCTTC. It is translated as CSVVQHEQFF.

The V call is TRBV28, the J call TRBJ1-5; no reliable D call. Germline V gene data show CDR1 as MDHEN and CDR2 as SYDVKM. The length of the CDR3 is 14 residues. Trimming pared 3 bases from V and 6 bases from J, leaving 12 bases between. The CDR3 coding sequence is TGTGCCAGCAGTTTGTGGGTAGGTGGTCAGCCCCAGCATTTT. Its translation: CASSLWVGGQPQHF. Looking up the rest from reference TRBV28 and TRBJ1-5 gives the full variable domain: DVKVTQSSRYLVKRTGEKVFLECVQDMDHENMFWYRQDPGLGLRLIYFSYDVKMKEKGDIPEGYSVSREKKERFSLILESASTNQTSMYLCASSLWVGGQPQHFGDGTRLSIL.

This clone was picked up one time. The chain's CDR3 is CASRTGGRPSGNTIYF. As DNA, the CDR3 is TGTGCCAGCAGGACAGGGGGCCGACCCTCTGGAAACACCATATATTTT. This chain joins TRBV28 and TRBJ1-3; 10 nucleotides align to TRBD1. The CDR3 is 16 amino acids. V lost 6 bases, J lost 0 bases, and 5 bases stayed unmatched. Germline V gene sequence: CDR1 MDHEN, CDR2 SYDVKM. Using reference TRBV28 and TRBJ1-3 for the parts outside the CDR3, the full variable domain is DVKVTQSSRYLVKRTGEKVFLECVQDMDHENMFWYRQDPGLGLRLIYFSYDVKMKEKGDIPEGYSVSREKKERFSLILESASTNQTSMYLCASRTGGRPSGNTIYFGEGSWLTVV.

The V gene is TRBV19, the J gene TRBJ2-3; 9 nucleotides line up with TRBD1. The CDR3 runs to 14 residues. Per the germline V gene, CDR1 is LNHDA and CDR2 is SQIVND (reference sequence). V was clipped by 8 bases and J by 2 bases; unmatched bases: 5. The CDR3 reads CASRRTGATDTQYF. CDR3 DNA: TGTGCCAGTCGGAGGACAGGGGCCACAGATACGCAGTATTTT.

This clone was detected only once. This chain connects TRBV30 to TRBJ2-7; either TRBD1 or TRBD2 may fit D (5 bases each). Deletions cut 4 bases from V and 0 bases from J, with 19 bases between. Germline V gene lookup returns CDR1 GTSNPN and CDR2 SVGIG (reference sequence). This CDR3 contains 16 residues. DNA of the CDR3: TGTGCCTGGAAACGGGGCTGGGCTGTAAGCTCCTACGAGCAGTACTTC. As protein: CAWKRGWAVSSYEQYF.